Presented here are 15 T cell receptor beta chains from one specimen sequenced in a study of CD8 T cells in Susac syndrome. After extraction with the RNeasy kit, roughly 0.45 to 1 ug of the RNA was reverse transcribed using random hexamers. TCRdb used MiXCR to reprocess the immunoSEQ multiplex PCR reads, holding one entry per CDR3 protein. The table lists roughly 120,000 distinct CDR3 sequences, 90% to 95% of them singletons. The specimen was CD4+ T cells from PBMCs. Source of these receptors: a human donor in good health.

The gene calls are TRBV7-9 and TRBJ2-2, with D perhaps TRBD2 (6 bases). Germline V CDR1 and CDR2: SEHNR, FQNEAQ (reference sequence). Between the trimmed V and J ends, which lost 11 bases and 6 bases, there was a span of 19 bases. CDR3 length: 14 amino acids. CDR3 in DNA: TGTGCCCTCAATCTGGCGGGAAAAGCCGGGGAGCTGTTTTTT. It specifies CALNLAGKAGELFF.

This chain connects TRBV30 to TRBJ2-7, with D hard to call. The CDR3 length is 14 residues. CDR1 and CDR2 from the germline V gene are GTSNPN and SVGIG (reference sequence). The germline V and J ends were trimmed by 2 bases and 3 bases, with 14 bases remaining between them. The CDR3 region is CAWSRAMGIYEQYF. CDR3 DNA: TGTGCCTGGAGTCGGGCAATGGGTATCTACGAGCAGTACTTC.

The chain is built from TRBV5-1 and TRBJ2-1, with 9 bases that match TRBD1. Trimming took 0 bases from V and 8 from J; bases not matched to a gene: 6. Germline V gene data show CDR1 as SGHRS and CDR2 as YFSETQ. There are 15 residues in the CDR3. Written as DNA, the CDR3 is TGCGCCAGCAGCTTGGGGGGACAGGGAGGCGATGAGCAGTTCTTC. Amino acids: CASSLGGQGGDEQFF.

This chain uses TRBV5-1 with TRBJ2-4; TRBD1 matches 7 bases. The germline V gene encodes CDR1 SGHRS and CDR2 YFSETQ. Unmatched junction bases numbered 13, after V lost 4 bases and J lost 3 bases. This CDR3 region has 17 residues. CDR3 amino acids: CASSTTPTGSGKNIQYF. CDR3 bases: TGCGCCAGCAGCACTACCCCGACAGGGAGTGGCAAAAACATTCAGTACTTC.

The CDR3 loop reads CASKLGGANNEQFF. CDR3 bases: TGTGCCAGTAAATTAGGGGGCGCCAACAATGAGCAGTTCTTC. The chain couples TRBV19 to TRBJ2-1; TRBD1 aligns across 7 bases. The CDR3 loop spans 14 amino acids. V shed 7 bases, J shed 5 bases, and the junction held 8 bases outside the gene matches. CDR1 and CDR2 (germline): LNHDA, SQIVND (reference sequence).

As DNA, the CDR3 is TGCAGCGTCCTGTCTGGGGGGGGGAACACCGGGGAGCTGTTTTTT. Translating it yields CSVLSGGGNTGELFF. The chain uses TRBV29-1 and TRBJ2-2; 7 bases line up with TRBD2. CDR1 SQVTM and CDR2 ANQGSEA come from the germline V gene. The V and J ends lost 6 bases and 1 base, in that order; junction bases with no gene match: 8. The CDR3 runs 15 residues.

The V and J genes are TRBV29-1 and TRBJ2-7; possible D gene TRBD2, 6 bases. With 4 bases removed from V and 6 bases from J, the gap between germline ends came to 16 bases. Per germline, CDR1 SQVTM and CDR2 ANQGSEA. CDR3 length: 13 amino acids. CDR3 amino acids: CSVVSRGFGEQYF. In nucleotides, the CDR3 is TGCAGCGTTGTTTCCCGGGGGTTTGGCGAGCAGTACTTC.

The rearrangement uses TRBV19 and TRBJ2-2, with D perhaps matching TRBD1 or TRBD2 (5 bases each). CDR1 and CDR2 from the germline V gene are LNHDA and SQIVND (reference sequence). V gave up 0 bases and J gave up 4 bases, with 9 bases separating them. The CDR3 spans 15 residues. CDR3 DNA sequence: TGTGCCAGTAGTATAGACGGGACGAGCACCGGGGAGCTGTTTTTT. Translation: CASSIDGTSTGELFF.

The chain links TRBV2 to TRBJ2-1; 8 nucleotides align to TRBD1. Germline loops: CDR1 SNHLY, CDR2 FYNNEI. The ends lost 2 bases at V and 1 base at J; junction bases unmatched: 4. There are 16 residues in the CDR3. DNA for the CDR3: TGTGCCAGCAGTGAAATTCGACAGGGGTCCTACAATGAGCAGTTCTTC. This translates into CASSEIRQGSYNEQFF.

This chain links TRBV6-2 or TRBV6-3 with TRBJ2-1; a weak D match, TRBD2 (5 bases). CDR1 is MNHEY and CDR2 is SVGEGT in the germline V gene. Trimming cost V 0 bases and J 9 bases, with 12 bases left between them. This CDR3 has 14 amino acids. CDR3 region: CASSYSILSGEQFF. The CDR3 DNA follows: TGTGCCAGCAGTTACTCGATCTTGAGCGGTGAGCAGTTCTTC.

The V gene is TRBV2, the J gene TRBJ1-5; D gene unclear. Germline values: CDR1 SNHLY, CDR2 FYNNEI. The CDR3 covers 14 residues. V was clipped by 2 bases and J by 5 bases, with 10 bases between them. CDR3 DNA sequence: TGTGCCAGCAGTGAATTTGGTCTGGATCAGCCCCAGCATTTT. Its translation: CASSEFGLDQPQHF.

This chain links TRBV29-1 with TRBJ2-7, with D possibly called TRBD1 or TRBD2 (5 bases each). CDR3 length equals 10 residues. Trimming removed 7 bases at V and 4 bases at J, with 8 bases between. Germline V gene data show CDR1 as SQVTM and CDR2 as ANQGSEA. The CDR3 reads CSAGTYEQYF. CDR3 DNA: TGCAGCGCCGGGACGTACGAGCAGTACTTC.

This sequence joins TRBV10-3 and TRBJ2-5, with D perhaps matching TRBD2 (6 bases). Germline CDR1 and CDR2: ENHRY and SYGVKD. The CDR3 length is 15 residues. With 4 bases removed from V and 2 bases from J, the gap between germline ends came to 14 bases. The CDR3, as DNA: TGTGCCATCAGTGCTGCAACGGGAGATCAAGAGACCCAGTACTTC. Its translation is CAISAATGDQETQYF.

The CDR3 is CATSRVSGSHHNEQFF. CDR3 nucleotides: TGTGCCACCAGCAGAGTGTCGGGGTCCCACCACAATGAGCAGTTCTTC. V is TRBV15 and J is TRBJ2-1; maybe TRBD2 (5 bases). CDR3 size: 16 residues. V lost 1 base and J lost 5, with 15 bases in between. Germline V CDR1 and CDR2: LNHNV, YYDKDF (reference sequence).

The CDR3 protein is CASSVETVSNEQFF. CDR3 bases: TGTGCCAGCAGCGTAGAAACCGTTTCGAATGAGCAGTTCTTC. V usage is TRBV9 and J usage is TRBJ2-1; no reliable D call. The CDR3 sequence is 14 residues long. Trimming pared 0 bases from V and 7 bases from J, leaving 11 bases between. Germline V gives CDR1 SGDLS, CDR2 YYNGEE.